This TCR beta chain was sequenced for a study of human T cells and chemical hapten exposure. About the study: Diphenylcyclopropenone was applied weekly to patients' scalps across the approximately 25-week study. Small pooled library volume differences chiefly drove per-sample TCR yield variation.

This clonotype was seen only a few times. TCRdb recomputed calls from the RACE reads with MiXCR, one row per CDR3 protein. The data contain approximately 400,000 distinct CDR3 sequences, 4.5% to 6% of them singletons. Time point denoted: pre-sensitization, week 0. Treatment reported: therapeutic diphenylcyclopropenone sensitization with weekly scalp DPC. At patch-test visits, sampling came before the patch test. Unfractionated whole blood was the source of the extracted total RNA. This specimen consisted of whole blood, obtained in connection with sensitization to the hapten diphenylcyclopropenone (DPC). This clonotype was sampled from a woman in her 50s with alopecia areata. Some clones in this sample may be carry-over from other donors' samples.

The CDR3 loop reads CASSLLGSSNYGYTF. In nucleotides, the CDR3 is TGTGCCAGCAGTTTATTAGGCAGTTCTAACTATGGCTACACCTTC. The J gene is TRBJ1-2, the V gene TRBV27; D is uncertain. In germline, CDR1 is MNHEY, CDR2 SMNVEV (reference sequence). The CDR3 extends over 15 amino acids. Trimming removed 1 base from V and 0 bases from J, with 9 bases in between.